The 14 T cell receptor beta chains below all came from one sample that was sequenced in a study of identical twins. TCRdb re-derived calls from the 5' RACE reads in MiXCR, one entry per CDR3 protein. The sample shows 310,000 or so distinct CDR3 sequences, just under 9.5% of them seen only once. The data also belong to a second study, concerning yellow fever vaccine responses in identical twins.

The source material was CD8+ T cells sorted from blood. These receptor sequences come from a woman younger than 30 in good health.

The V and J genes are TRBV10-2 and TRBJ2-1; TRBD1 agrees at 10 bases. Germline V gives CDR1 WSHSY, CDR2 SAAADI. The V and J ends lost 6 bases and 14 bases, in that order; junction bases with no gene match: 10. The CDR3 has 13 residues. The CDR3 spells CASSAGTGAGEFF. CDR3 bases: TGCGCCAGCAGCGCCGGGACAGGGGCCGGGGAGTTCTTC.

The J gene is TRBJ1-4, the V gene TRBV3-1; perhaps TRBD1 as D (6 bases). The CDR3 sequence is 15 residues long. The V gene lost 1 base and the J gene lost 7 bases, with 13 bases spanning the gap. Germline-derived CDR1 and CDR2 are LGHDT and YNNKEL (reference sequence). CDR3 region: CASSQVRGFGEKLFF. DNA for the CDR3: TGTGCCAGCAGCCAAGTCAGGGGATTCGGTGAAAAACTGTTTTTT. The entire variable domain, with the rest obtained from reference TRBV3-1 and TRBJ1-4, is as follows: DTAVSQTPKYLVTQMGNDKSIKCEQNLGHDTMYWYKQDSKKFLKIMFSYNNKELIINETVPNRFSPKSPDKAHLNLHINSLELGDSAVYFCASSQVRGFGEKLFFGSGTQLSVL.

This clonotype was seen a handful of times. The V gene is TRBV12-5, the J gene TRBJ1-5, with D perhaps matching TRBD1 (5 bases). Germline loops: CDR1 LGHNT, CDR2 FRNRAP. V gave up 5 bases and J gave up 4 bases, with 24 bases separating them. The CDR3 has 18 residues. This chain's CDR3 is CASGTDRDPTLGNQPQHF. The CDR3 region has the DNA TGTGCTAGTGGTACTGACCGGGACCCCACATTGGGGAATCAGCCCCAGCATTTT.

The chain employs TRBV2 and TRBJ2-3; TRBD2 is a possible D gene (7 bases). The V end lost 7 bases, the J end lost 3 bases, and 14 bases lay between the germline ends. This CDR3 is 14 amino acids long. Germline V gives CDR1 SNHLY, CDR2 FYNNEI. CDR3 residues: CASKGGARTDTQYF. The CDR3 DNA reads as TGTGCCAGCAAAGGGGGGGCGCGGACAGATACGCAGTATTTT.

This clonotype was seen more than once but under ten times. The CDR3 is CASSGLAGSTDTQYF. CDR3 sequence (DNA): TGTGCCAGCTCGGGACTAGCGGGCTCCACAGATACGCAGTATTTT. The chain combines TRBV18 with TRBJ2-3; TRBD2 aligns across 12 bases. Trimming at V came to 6 bases and at J to 2 bases, leaving 3 bases not matched to a gene. Germline CDR1 and CDR2: KGHSH and LQKENI. The CDR3 covers 15 residues.

The sample holds many counts of this clonotype. The rearrangement uses TRBV28 and TRBJ2-1; perhaps TRBD2 as D (6 bases). This CDR3 has 16 residues. Per germline, CDR1 MDHEN and CDR2 SYDVKM. With 7 bases removed from V and 7 bases from J, the gap between germline ends came to 23 bases. CDR3: CASKRRGRGSWNEQFF. CDR3 nucleotides: TGTGCCAGCAAACGCCGAGGGCGGGGTAGTTGGAATGAGCAGTTCTTC.

This chain joins TRBV11-1 and TRBJ1-2; 7 bases line up with TRBD1. With V trimmed by 2 bases and J by 4 bases, 16 bases remained unmatched. CDR1 and CDR2 from the germline V gene are SGHAT and FQDESV (reference sequence). CDR3 length: 18 residues. The CDR3 spells CASSLSGPLRDSGYGYTF. CDR3 in DNA: TGTGCCAGCAGCTTATCCGGGCCCCTGAGGGACAGCGGCTATGGCTACACCTTC.

V is TRBV20-1 and J is TRBJ2-1; the match to TRBD2 covers 10 bases. This CDR3 has 14 amino acids. Looked up from germline, CDR1 is DFQATT and CDR2 is SNEGSKA (reference sequence). With 6 bases clipped from V and 7 bases from J, the junction kept 9 bases outside the gene matches. The CDR3 DNA follows: TGCAGTGCAGCCGCTAGCGGGAGATGGAATGAGCAGTTCTTC. Amino acids: CSAAASGRWNEQFF.

The chain has TRBV25-1 and TRBJ2-1, with 8 bases that match TRBD2. Germline V gene sequence: CDR1 MGHDK, CDR2 SYGVNS. V trimming: 1 base; J trimming: 9 bases; junction bases outside the gene matches: 17. The CDR3 totals 18 residues. CDR3 region: CASSELGLGGHREGEQFF. The CDR3 bases are TGTGCCAGCAGTGAATTGGGACTCGGGGGCCATCGGGAGGGTGAGCAGTTCTTC.

This clonotype has a count of ten or more. V usage is TRBV9 and J usage is TRBJ2-3; tentative D call: TRBD2 (5 bases). Germline V lookup: CDR1 SGDLS, CDR2 YYNGEE. The germline V and J ends were trimmed by 4 bases and 0 bases, with 9 bases remaining between them. This CDR3 contains 14 residues. Here the CDR3 reads CASSTSSSTDTQYF. In nucleotides, the CDR3 is TGTGCCAGCAGCACTAGTTCGAGCACAGATACGCAGTATTTT.

This clonotype was seen many times. The chain recombines TRBV20-1 with TRBJ2-7; 7 bases are shared with TRBD2. The CDR3 is 14 amino acids. Trimming cost V 0 bases and J 3 bases; bases outside gene matches: 5. Germline V gives CDR1 DFQATT, CDR2 SNEGSKA (reference sequence). The CDR3 bases are TGCAGTGCTAGAGAGGCGGGAGTGTTCTACGAGCAGTACTTC. Protein: CSAREAGVFYEQYF.

This clonotype was seen a handful of times. The rearrangement links TRBV28 to TRBJ1-5; D ambiguous. V lost 2 bases and J 0 bases, leaving 8 bases between the germline ends. The CDR3 is 15 residues long. Germline loops: CDR1 MDHEN, CDR2 SYDVKM. In DNA, the CDR3 is TGTGCCAGCAGTTTAACCGGGTATAGCAATCAGCCCCAGCATTTT. Protein product: CASSLTGYSNQPQHF.

This clonotype showed up many times. The rearrangement uses TRBV29-1 and TRBJ2-3; no definite D call. The CDR3 has 14 amino acids. V dropped 7 bases and J dropped 4 bases, with 18 bases sitting between them. CDR1 and CDR2 (germline): SQVTM, ANQGSEA. In nucleotides, the CDR3 is TGCAGCGGCCATCTCATCAAGGCGGCAGATACGCAGTATTTT. The encoded protein is CSGHLIKAADTQYF.

This clonotype was detected ten times or more. The V and J genes are TRBV12-3 or TRBV12-4 and TRBJ2-2; D gene uncertain. There are 12 residues in the CDR3. Trimming stripped 7 bases from V and 6 bases from J, with 9 bases between. CDR3 sequence (DNA): TGTGCCAGCACCTATATTTCCGGGGAGCTGTTTTTT. Amino acid sequence: CASTYISGELFF.